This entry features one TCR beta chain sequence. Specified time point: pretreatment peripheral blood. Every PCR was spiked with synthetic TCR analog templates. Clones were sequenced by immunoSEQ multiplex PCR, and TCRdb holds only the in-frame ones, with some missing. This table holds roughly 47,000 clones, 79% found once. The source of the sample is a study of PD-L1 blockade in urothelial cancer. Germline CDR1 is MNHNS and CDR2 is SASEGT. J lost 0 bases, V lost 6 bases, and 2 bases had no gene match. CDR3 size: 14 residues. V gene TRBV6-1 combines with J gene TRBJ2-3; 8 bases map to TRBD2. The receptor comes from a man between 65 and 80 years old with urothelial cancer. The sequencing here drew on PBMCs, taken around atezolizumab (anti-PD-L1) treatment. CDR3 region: CASRTSESTDTQYF. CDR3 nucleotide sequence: TGTGCCAGCAGGACTAGCGAGAGCACAGATACGCAGTATTTT.